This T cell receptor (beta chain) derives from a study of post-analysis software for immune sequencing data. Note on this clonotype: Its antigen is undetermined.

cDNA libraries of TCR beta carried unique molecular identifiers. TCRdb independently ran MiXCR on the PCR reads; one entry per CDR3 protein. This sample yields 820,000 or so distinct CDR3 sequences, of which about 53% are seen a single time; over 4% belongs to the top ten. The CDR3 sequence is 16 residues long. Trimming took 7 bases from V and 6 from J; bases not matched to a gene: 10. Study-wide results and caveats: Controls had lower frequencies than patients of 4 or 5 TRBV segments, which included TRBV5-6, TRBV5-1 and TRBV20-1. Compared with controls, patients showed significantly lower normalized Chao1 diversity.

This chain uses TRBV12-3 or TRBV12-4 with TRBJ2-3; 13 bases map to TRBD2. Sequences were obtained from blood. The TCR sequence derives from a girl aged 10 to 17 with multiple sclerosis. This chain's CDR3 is CASTPWTSGSRDTQYF. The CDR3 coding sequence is TGTGCCAGCACTCCTTGGACTAGCGGGAGTAGGGATACGCAGTATTTT.